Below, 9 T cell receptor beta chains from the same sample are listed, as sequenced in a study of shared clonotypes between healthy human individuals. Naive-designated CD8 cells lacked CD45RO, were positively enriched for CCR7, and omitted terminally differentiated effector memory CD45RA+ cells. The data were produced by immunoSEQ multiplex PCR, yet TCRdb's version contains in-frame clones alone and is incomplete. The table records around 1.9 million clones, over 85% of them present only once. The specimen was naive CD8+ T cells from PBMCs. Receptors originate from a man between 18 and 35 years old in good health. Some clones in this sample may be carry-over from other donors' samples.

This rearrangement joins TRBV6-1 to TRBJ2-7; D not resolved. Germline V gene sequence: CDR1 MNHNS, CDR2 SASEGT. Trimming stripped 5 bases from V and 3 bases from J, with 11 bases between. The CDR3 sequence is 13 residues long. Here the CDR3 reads CASSSENYYEQYF. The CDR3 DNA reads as TGTGCCAGCAGTTCAGAGAACTACTACGAGCAGTACTTC.

In nucleotides, the CDR3 is TGTGCCTGGAGTAGCGGGATTGGCGATGAGCAGTTCTTC. Translating gives CAWSSGIGDEQFF. The chain recombines TRBV30 with TRBJ2-1; 7 nucleotides match TRBD2. Germline V lookup: CDR1 GTSNPN, CDR2 SVGIG (reference sequence). The CDR3 covers 13 residues. The ends lost 2 bases at V and 8 bases at J; junction bases unmatched: 6.

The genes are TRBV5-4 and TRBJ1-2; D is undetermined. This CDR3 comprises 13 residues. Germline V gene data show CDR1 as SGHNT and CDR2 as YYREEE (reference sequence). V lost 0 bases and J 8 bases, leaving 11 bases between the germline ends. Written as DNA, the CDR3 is TGTGCCAGCAGCTTGGACCCAGAGGAGGGCTACACCTTC. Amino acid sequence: CASSLDPEEGYTF.

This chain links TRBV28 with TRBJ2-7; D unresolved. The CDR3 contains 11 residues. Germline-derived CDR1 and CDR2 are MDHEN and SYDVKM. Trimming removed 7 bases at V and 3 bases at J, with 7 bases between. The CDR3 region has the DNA TGTGCCAGCACCTCCGGCTACGAGCAGTACTTC. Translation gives CASTSGYEQYF.

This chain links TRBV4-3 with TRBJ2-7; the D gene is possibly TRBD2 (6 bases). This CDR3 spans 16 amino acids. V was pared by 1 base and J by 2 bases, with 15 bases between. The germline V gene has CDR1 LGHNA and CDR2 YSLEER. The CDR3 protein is CASSQGSTGRTYEQYF. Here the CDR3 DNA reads TGCGCCAGCAGCCAAGGTAGCACGGGGAGGACCTACGAGCAGTACTTC.

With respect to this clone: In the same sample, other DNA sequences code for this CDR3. The CDR3 DNA follows: TGTGCCAGCAGTTTAGGGACAGGGGTGCGGAACACTGAAGCTTTCTTT. Translated, it gives CASSLGTGVRNTEAFF. The chain links TRBV27 to TRBJ1-1; 10 nucleotides match TRBD1. This CDR3 region has 16 residues. The V and J ends lost 2 bases and 1 base, in that order; junction bases with no gene match: 4. Per germline, CDR1 MNHEY and CDR2 SMNVEV (reference sequence).

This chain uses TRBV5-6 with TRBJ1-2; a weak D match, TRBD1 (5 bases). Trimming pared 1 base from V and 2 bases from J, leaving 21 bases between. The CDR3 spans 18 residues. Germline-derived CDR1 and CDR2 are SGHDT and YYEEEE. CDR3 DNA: TGTGCCAGCAGCTTGTTGACGCCGAGCTCTCGGGGGAACTATGGCTACACCTTC. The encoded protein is CASSLLTPSSRGNYGYTF.

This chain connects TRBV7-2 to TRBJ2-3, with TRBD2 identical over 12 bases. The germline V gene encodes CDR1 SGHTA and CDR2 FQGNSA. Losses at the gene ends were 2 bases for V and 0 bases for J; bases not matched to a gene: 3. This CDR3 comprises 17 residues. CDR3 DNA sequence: TGTGCCAGCAGCTTACTAGCGGGAGGGCCTAGCACAGATACGCAGTATTTT. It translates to CASSLLAGGPSTDTQYF. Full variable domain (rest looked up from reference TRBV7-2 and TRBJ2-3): GAGVSQSPSNKVTEKGKDVELRCDPISGHTALYWYRQSLGQGLEFLIYFQGNSAPDKSGLPSDRFSAERTGGSVSTLTIQRTQQEDSAVYLCASSLLAGGPSTDTQYFGPGTRLTVL.

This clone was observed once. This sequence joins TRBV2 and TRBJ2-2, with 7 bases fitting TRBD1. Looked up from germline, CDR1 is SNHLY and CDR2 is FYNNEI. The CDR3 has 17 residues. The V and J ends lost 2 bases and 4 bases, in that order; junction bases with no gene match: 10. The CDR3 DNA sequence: TGTGCCAGCAGTGAAATTGGGACAGTCAGCATCACCGGGGAGCTGTTTTTT. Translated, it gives CASSEIGTVSITGELFF.